The sequence of this T cell receptor beta chain was determined in a study of blood T cell repertoires in COVID-19. Study as a whole: The United States, Italy and Spain provided the acute and convalescent COVID-19 samples.

CDR1 LNHDA and CDR2 SQIVND come from the germline V gene (reference sequence). V dropped 4 bases and J dropped 3; count of bases not matched to a gene: 9. This CDR3 comprises 18 residues. This clone was detected only once. This table comes from immunoSEQ multiplex PCR, and its TCRdb copy is limited to in-frame clones, with some not included. The sample has 150,000 or so clones; 75% to 90% are singletons. Sequencing was done on a sample of PBMCs or T cells enriched from blood (not recorded which). The chain has TRBV19 and TRBJ2-1; 13 bases match TRBD2. The sequence derives from a woman aged 40 to 50 who had been exposed to COVID-19. The CDR3 DNA reads as TGTGCCAGTAGTACCGGACTAGCGGGAGAAACAGGCTACAATGAGCAGTTCTTC. It translates to CASSTGLAGETGYNEQFF.